Below, one TCR beta chain is given with its context. Antigen unknown. The DNA is omitted, as the CDR3 cannot be located on it reliably, and the CDR3 follows TCRdb's listing. This record belongs to a study of T cells in Graves' hyperthyroidism and ophthalmopathy. Study findings and constraints: Blood samples included most of the expanded thyroid clonotypes exceeding 0.001. Ophthalmopathy was distinguished from stable hyperthyroidism by 13 V-J signatures.

The CDR3 length is 18 residues, termini included. From germline, CDR1 is MGHDK and CDR2 SYGVNS. The source material, RNA transcripts, was used to amplify TCR beta CDR3 regions. An initial round of RT-PCR targeting the TCR CDR3 relied on the HTBI primer set. One entry per CDR3 protein, called by TCRdb with MiXCR from the multiplex PCR reads. The sample comprises 35,000 to 40,000 distinct CDR3 sequences, 40% to 55% of which are singletons, and 5.5% to 7.5% rests with the top ten. Patients aged 18 to 65 had newly diagnosed hyperthyroidism of under 2 months' duration. The sequence was obtained from a woman aged 45-65 years with Graves' hyperthyroidism that later progressed to Graves' ophthalmopathy. The chain combines TRBV25-1 with TRBJ2-7; the table assigns TRBD1, which was not confirmed against the DNA. Specimen: blood. The CDR3 here is CASSFYICSARGRQGLYF.